One sample yielded the 28 T cell receptor beta chains listed below, sequenced in a study of shared clonotypes between healthy human individuals. Profiling relied on immunoSEQ multiplex PCR, and the TCRdb table lists in-frame clones only, not all of them. Of 1,100,000 or so clones listed, approximately 80% are singletons. Material for sequencing was memory CD4+ T cells from PBMCs. As to subset: CD45RA-negative fraction. These TCRs come from a man aged 18 to 29 in good health. Some clones in this sample may be carry-over from other donors' samples.

The chain is built from TRBV28 and TRBJ1-1, with 12 bases aligning to TRBD1. From germline, CDR1 is MDHEN and CDR2 SYDVKM. This CDR3 is 17 amino acids long. Trimming at V came to 8 bases and at J to 0 bases, leaving 10 bases not matched to a gene. CDR3 sequence reads: CASGGDRGPEVNTEAFF. The CDR3 DNA follows: TGTGCCAGCGGGGGGGACAGGGGGCCCGAAGTGAACACTGAAGCTTTCTTT.

The chain links TRBV5-1 to TRBJ2-1, with D perhaps TRBD2 (6 bases). The V gene lost 3 bases and the J gene lost 0 bases, with 13 bases spanning the gap. Germline V gives CDR1 SGHRS, CDR2 YFSETQ. The CDR3 sequence is 16 residues long. CDR3 loop: CASSSRDSSSYNEQFF. For the CDR3, the DNA is TGCGCCAGCAGCTCTAGGGACTCGAGCTCCTACAATGAGCAGTTCTTC.

There are a few counts of this clone. The V gene is TRBV4-1, the J gene TRBJ2-4; D not resolved. Trimming left V 2 bases short and J 0 bases short, with 14 bases between. This CDR3 has 17 amino acids. The germline CDR1 and CDR2 sequences are MGHRA and YSYEKL. The CDR3 reads CASSQLSLVLAKNIQYF. DNA for the CDR3: TGCGCCAGCAGCCAACTCTCTTTGGTTCTAGCCAAAAACATTCAGTACTTC.

The V call is TRBV7-9, the J call TRBJ1-2; no clear D. The germline V gene encodes CDR1 SEHNR and CDR2 FQNEAQ (reference sequence). CDR3 length: 11 amino acids. Trimming shortened V by 10 bases and J by 4 bases, and 10 bases separated the two germline ends. The CDR3 reads CATRGIYGYTF. CDR3 bases: TGTGCCACCCGGGGAATCTATGGCTACACCTTC.

The chain is built from TRBV7-6 and TRBJ2-7; a weak D match, TRBD1 (5 bases). This CDR3 region has 14 residues. Per the germline V gene, CDR1 is SGHVS and CDR2 is FNYEAQ. V dropped 4 bases and J dropped 0 bases, with 10 bases sitting between them. In DNA, the CDR3 is TGTGCCAGCAGCTCTACGACAGCCTCCTACGAGCAGTACTTC. Its protein is CASSSTTASYEQYF.

The CDR3 sequence: CASSEIPSYNEQFF. The CDR3 DNA follows: TGTGCCAGCAGCGAAATCCCCTCCTACAATGAGCAGTTCTTC. The chain recombines TRBV7-3 with TRBJ2-1; no clear D gene. The CDR3 covers 14 residues. The germline CDR1 and CDR2 sequences are SGHTA and FQGTGA. The ends were cut back, 5 bases at V and 0 bases at J, with 8 bases in the middle.

The chain uses TRBV6-1 and TRBJ1-2; the D is unclear. The germline CDR1 and CDR2 sequences are MNHNS and SASEGT. The CDR3 length is 12 residues. Trimming cost V 8 bases and J 8 bases, with 15 bases left between them. The CDR3, as DNA: TGTGCCAGCTTTGAGGGAGCCGGAGGCTACACCTTC. Translating gives CASFEGAGGYTF.

This sequence joins TRBV25-1 and TRBJ1-1; 8 positions agree with TRBD1. CDR3 size: 15 residues. Germline CDR1 MGHDK, CDR2 SYGVNS. V shed 6 bases, J shed 0 bases, and the junction held 6 bases outside the gene matches. The CDR3 reads CASSGQGNMNTEAFF. The CDR3 DNA follows: TGTGCCAGCAGCGGACAGGGAAACATGAACACTGAAGCTTTCTTT.

The DNA of the CDR3 is TGTGCCAGTAGTATAGTAAGAGGGGGATCCGGGGAGCTGTTTTTT. Translated: CASSIVRGGSGELFF. The chain has TRBV19 and TRBJ2-2; D may be TRBD1 (6 bases). The ends were cut back, 1 base at V and 6 bases at J, with 12 bases in the middle. The germline gives CDR1 LNHDA, CDR2 SQIVND (reference sequence). The CDR3 has 15 residues.

V usage is TRBV2 and J usage is TRBJ2-6, with D uncertain. Trimming took 7 bases from V and 0 from J, leaving 4 bases between them. Germline V gene sequence: CDR1 SNHLY, CDR2 FYNNEI. The CDR3 loop spans 13 amino acids. CDR3 loop: CASMGSGANVLTF. CDR3 DNA: TGTGCCAGCATGGGCTCTGGGGCCAACGTCCTGACTTTC.

This chain connects TRBV7-9 to TRBJ2-7; 7 bases map to TRBD2. Germline V lookup: CDR1 SEHNR, CDR2 FQNEAQ (reference sequence). The CDR3 runs 18 residues. J gave up 4 bases and V 1 base, and 16 bases lay outside the gene matches. The CDR3 region is CASSLVKNLAAKSYEQYF. The CDR3 DNA reads TGTGCCAGCAGCTTAGTAAAAAACCTAGCGGCTAAAAGTTACGAGCAGTACTTC.

The V gene is TRBV9, the J gene TRBJ2-1, with TRBD2 matching 7 bases. The V gene's germline CDR1 is SGDLS and CDR2 YYNGEE. With 0 bases clipped from V and 2 bases from J, the junction kept 5 bases outside the gene matches. This CDR3 is 16 amino acids long. The CDR3 is CASSVGGDYPYNEQFF. In DNA, the CDR3 is TGTGCCAGCAGCGTAGGAGGGGACTATCCCTACAATGAGCAGTTCTTC.

This clone has ten or more counts. The gene calls are TRBV4-1 and TRBJ2-5; D is undetermined. The germline V gene has CDR1 MGHRA and CDR2 YSYEKL. Trimming shortened V by 4 bases and J by 1 base, and 10 bases separated the two germline ends. The CDR3 totals 14 residues. The chain's CDR3 is CASSLSRIQETQYF. CDR3 nucleotides: TGCGCCAGCAGCCTGAGTAGGATCCAAGAGACCCAGTACTTC.

The V and J genes are TRBV28 and TRBJ2-7, with D possibly being TRBD2 (5 bases). The germline V and J ends were trimmed by 3 bases and 3 bases, with 15 bases remaining between them. Germline lookup yields CDR1 MDHEN and CDR2 SYDVKM. This CDR3 spans 15 amino acids. CDR3 in DNA: TGTGCCAGCAGTTTCTTTCTAGCAACGAACTACGAGCAGTACTTC. This codes for CASSFFLATNYEQYF.

This clone was picked up one time. This sample includes further DNA sequences coding for the same CDR3. The chain carries TRBV11-2 and TRBJ2-2; the D is unclear. The CDR3 sequence is 12 residues long. With 6 bases removed from V and 3 bases from J, the gap between germline ends came to 5 bases. The germline CDR1 and CDR2 sequences are SGHAT and FQNNGV. CDR3 nucleotide sequence: TGTGCCAGCAGTCTGGACACCGGGGAGCTGTTTTTT. It translates to CASSLDTGELFF.

This clone was detected many times. This chain joins TRBV2 and TRBJ1-5; 10 positions match TRBD1. Losses at the gene ends were 6 bases for V and 7 bases for J; bases not matched to a gene: 3. CDR3 length: 13 residues. Per germline, CDR1 SNHLY and CDR2 FYNNEI. The CDR3 nucleotides are TGTGCCAGCAGGGGGACAGGGGTCCAGCCCCAGCATTTT. Translation gives CASRGTGVQPQHF.

The V gene is TRBV4-1, the J gene TRBJ2-7, with 11 bases that match TRBD2. This CDR3 contains 15 residues. Germline V gene sequence: CDR1 MGHRA, CDR2 YSYEKL. After removal of 4 bases from V and 0 bases from J, the junction contained 2 bases not matched to a gene. CDR3: CASSRGTSGSYEQYF. As DNA, the CDR3 is TGCGCCAGCAGCCGCGGGACTAGCGGCTCCTACGAGCAGTACTTC.

Of note for this clone: A far more abundant clone sits one base away, making this likely a read error. The same CDR3 also results from other DNA sequences found in this sample. The chain employs TRBV5-4 and TRBJ1-1, with D possibly being TRBD1 (5 bases). The CDR3 consists of 15 residues. Germline assignment: CDR1 SGHNT and CDR2 YYREEE (reference sequence). CDR3 coding DNA: TGCGCCAGCAGCTTGGCCACTGGGGGGTGGACTGAAGCTTTCTTT. Amino acid sequence: CASSLATGGWTEAFF.

The chain couples TRBV7-9 to TRBJ2-1; 15 nucleotides agree with TRBD2. The CDR3 is made up of 18 amino acids. V gave up 5 bases and J gave up 3 bases; unmatched junction bases: 8. Germline CDR1 and CDR2: SEHNR and FQNEAQ (reference sequence). In nucleotides, the CDR3 is TGTGCCAGCAGCCCATTTGGGGGACTAGCGGGAGGCTACAATGAGCAGTTCTTC. Protein sequence: CASSPFGGLAGGYNEQFF. The full variable domain, its missing parts supplied by reference TRBV7-9 and TRBJ2-1, is DTGVSQNPRHKITKRGQNVTFRCDPISEHNRLYWYRQTLGQGPEFLTYFQNEAQLEKSRLLSDRFSAERPKGSFSTLEIQRTEQGDSAMYLCASSPFGGLAGGYNEQFFGPGTRLTVL.

The sample holds one count of this clone. The gene calls are TRBV27 and TRBJ1-1; possible D gene TRBD1, 5 bases. CDR1 and CDR2 (germline): MNHEY, SMNVEV (reference sequence). The CDR3 covers 16 residues. V lost 6 bases and J lost 2, with 19 bases in between. CDR3 region: CASSTLRAGRNTEAFF. CDR3 in DNA: TGTGCCAGCAGCACCCTCCGTGCGGGGCGAAACACTGAAGCTTTCTTT.

This clone was seen just once. CDR3: CASSLTSGSRDTQYF. The DNA for the CDR3 is TGCGCCAGCAGCCTAACTAGCGGGAGCAGGGATACGCAGTATTTT. The V and J genes are TRBV4-1 and TRBJ2-3, with TRBD2 matching over 11 bases. The junction had 6 bases not matched to a gene; V was cut back by 4 bases and J by 6 bases. CDR1 and CDR2 from the germline V gene are MGHRA and YSYEKL. The CDR3 is 15 residues long.

In regard to this clone: This likely stems from a read error, as it lies one base from a far larger clone. J is TRBJ2-3 and V is TRBV7-2; D not certain. This CDR3 comprises 12 residues. Germline-derived CDR1 and CDR2 are SGHTA and FQGNSA. The germline V and J ends were trimmed by 6 bases and 0 bases, with 4 bases remaining between them. The CDR3, as DNA: TGTGCCAGCAGGGATAGCACAGATACGCAGTATTTT. Its translation is CASRDSTDTQYF.

The chain is built from TRBV6-1 and TRBJ1-2; D gene ambiguous. Germline V gives CDR1 MNHNS, CDR2 SASEGT. This CDR3 has 12 amino acids. The ends were cut back, 7 bases at V and 3 bases at J, with 9 bases in the middle. The CDR3 sequence: CASMETDYGYTF. CDR3 nucleotide sequence: TGTGCCAGCATGGAGACGGACTATGGCTACACCTTC.

This rearrangement joins TRBV7-2 to TRBJ2-7, with 15 bases lining up with TRBD2. The germline gives CDR1 SGHTA, CDR2 FQGNSA. The CDR3 covers 13 residues. The trim removed 5 bases at V and 9 bases at J, leaving 2 bases unmatched. CDR3 protein: CASSRGLAGGQYF. For the CDR3, the DNA is TGTGCCAGCAGCCGGGGACTAGCGGGAGGGCAGTACTTC.

The chain links TRBV14 to TRBJ2-7, with D perhaps matching TRBD1 or TRBD2 (5 bases each). Trimming stripped 0 bases from V and 0 bases from J, with 15 bases between. Germline CDR1 is SGHDN and CDR2 is FVKESK. The CDR3 has 17 residues. CDR3 coding DNA: TGTGCCAGCAGCCAAGAAGGGTTCGGGGCACGCTCCTACGAGCAGTACTTC. Protein product: CASSQEGFGARSYEQYF.

Remarks on this clone: The same CDR3 arises from other DNA sequences in this sample as well. The chain has TRBV7-8 and TRBJ2-7, with 11 positions matching TRBD2. V lost 1 base and J lost 4; bases outside the gene matches: 3. Germline V gene data show CDR1 as SGHVS and CDR2 as FQNEAQ. The CDR3 runs to 15 residues. Written as DNA, the CDR3 is TGTGCCAGCAGCTTAGGGGGGACTAGCGGTTACGAGCAGTACTTC. Amino acids: CASSLGGTSGYEQYF.

This clone was observed a handful of times. The chain employs TRBV7-2 and TRBJ2-1; D perhaps matches TRBD2 (7 bases). This CDR3 spans 16 amino acids. Germline CDR1 reads SGHTA; CDR2 reads FQGNSA. V was trimmed by 5 bases and J by 2 bases, leaving 16 bases between them. The CDR3 loop reads CASSPQDSGAYNEQFF. In DNA form, the CDR3 reads TGTGCCAGCAGCCCACAGGACAGCGGGGCCTACAATGAGCAGTTCTTC. The whole variable domain, filled in from reference TRBV7-2 and TRBJ2-1, reads GAGVSQSPSNKVTEKGKDVELRCDPISGHTALYWYRQSLGQGLEFLIYFQGNSAPDKSGLPSDRFSAERTGGSVSTLTIQRTQQEDSAVYLCASSPQDSGAYNEQFFGPGTRLTVL.

The rearrangement uses TRBV28 and TRBJ1-5; TRBD1 matches 7 bases. Germline loops: CDR1 MDHEN, CDR2 SYDVKM. J lost 7 bases, V lost 6 bases, and 9 bases had no gene match. The CDR3 runs to 14 residues. CDR3 region: CASSSGGGKQPQHF. CDR3 nucleotides: TGTGCCAGCAGCTCAGGGGGGGGTAAGCAGCCCCAGCATTTT.